This section outlines one T cell receptor (beta chain) sequence together with its context. These data originate in a study of Ad26.COV2.S vaccination and SARS-CoV-2 variants. Losses at the gene ends were 9 bases for V and 3 bases for J; bases not matched to a gene: 6. Germline V lookup: CDR1 ENHRY, CDR2 SYGVKD. The CDR3 runs to 13 residues. Treatment defined: roughly 18 received Ad26.COV2.S at low or high dose, single or two shots; several received placebo; per-sample allocation not given. Sampling was done on day 63 after the first vaccine or placebo injection. Assay used: immunoSEQ multiplex PCR; TCRdb lists only in-frame clones, some missing. Here the sample spans about 480,000 clones, roughly 87% being singletons.

The V gene is TRBV10-3, the J gene TRBJ1-1, with 8 positions matching TRBD1. The sequence was collected from a person between 18 and 65 years old who received the Ad26.COV2.S COVID-19 vaccine or a placebo. The sample here was peripheral blood, taken in a trial of Ad26.COV2.S vaccine versus placebo. The CDR3 here is CAIATGADTEAFF. The CDR3 region has the DNA TGTGCCATAGCGACAGGGGCTGACACTGAAGCTTTCTTT.